A selection of T cell receptor beta chains follows, all from one sample in a study of CD8 T cells in ankylosing spondylitis. TCRdb re-called the 5' RACE reads with MiXCR, one entry per CDR3 protein. The data hold around 430,000 distinct CDR3 sequences, with 15% to 20% observed a single time. The specimen sequenced was blood, either unsorted or a sorted T cell fraction (not recorded which). These receptors all come from a male donor with ankylosing spondylitis. Each CDR3 is given with its conserved first and last residue. Fields, in order: clone size, D gene, V gene, J gene, CDR3 DNA, CDR3 protein. D genes are given only for firm matches. Clone size is given for some rows only: seen once, a few or many times, or a class if the clone is expanded.

>.|.|TRBV14|TRBJ2-5
TGTGCCAGCAGCCTCCTGACAAGGGGGGAGACCCAGTACTTC
CASSLLTRGETQYF
>.|.|TRBV6-5|TRBJ1-1
TGTGCCAGCAGTATTCGACGGGACTCAAGGAGCACTGAAGCTTTCTTT
CASSIRRDSRSTEAFF
>many|TRBD1|TRBV6-5|TRBJ1-1
TGTGCCAGCAGTAGACAGGGACGGGCTTTCTTT
CASSRQGRAFF
>.|.|TRBV10-3|TRBJ1-2
TGTGCCATCAAGGGGGGCTGGGATCCAAACTATGGCTACACCTTC
CAIKGGWDPNYGYTF
>.|TRBD1|TRBV7-3|TRBJ2-6
TGTGCCAGCAGCCCCGGGGCAGGGGGCTTCTTTGGGGCCAACGTCCAGACTTTC
CASSPGAGGFFGANVQTF
>.|TRBD2|TRBV7-8|TRBJ2-3
TGTGCCAGCAGCTTACAAGGACTAGCCGCCACCACAGATACGCAGTATTTT
CASSLQGLAATTDTQYF
>many|.|TRBV29-1|TRBJ1-2
TGCAGCGTTGAAGCAGGCCGCTCTAACTATGGCTACACCTTC
CSVEAGRSNYGYTF
>many|TRBD2|TRBV12-3/TRBV12-4|TRBJ2-7
TGTGCCAGCAGTTTGGCTAGCGGGGGCTACGAGCAGTACTTC
CASSLASGGYEQYF
>few|.|TRBV7-3|TRBJ1-1
TGTGCCAGCAGCTTAAGGGGTCCAGGCATGAACACTGAAGCTTTCTTT
CASSLRGPGMNTEAFF
>few|TRBD1|TRBV20-1|TRBJ2-5
TGCAGTGCCCCCCCCGGACAGGGGTACGAGACCCAGTACTTC
CSAPPGQGYETQYF
>.|.|TRBV9|TRBJ2-5
TGTGCCAGCAGCGTAGACAGTCAGGGGACCCAGTACTTC
CASSVDSQGTQYF
>.|.|TRBV5-1|TRBJ1-6
TGCGCCAGCAGCATAGACAGGAATTCACCCCTCCACTTT
CASSIDRNSPLHF
>.|.|TRBV3-1|TRBJ2-1
TGTGCCAGCAGCCAAGTTTTCGCGGGACCTAACAATGAGCAGTTCTTC
CASSQVFAGPNNEQFF
>.|.|TRBV20-1|TRBJ1-5
TGCAGTGCTAGTTTGGGGGTCAATCAGCCCCAGCATTTT
CSASLGVNQPQHF
>.|TRBD1|TRBV11-3|TRBJ1-2
TGTGCCAGCACTGGACAGGGAACCCTTGGCTATGGCTACACCTTC
CASTGQGTLGYGYTF
>.|TRBD2|TRBV11-2|TRBJ2-1
TGTGCCAGCAGCCCAGTTAGCGGGAGGTCCTCCTACAATGAGCAGTTCTTC
CASSPVSGRSSYNEQFF
>many|.|TRBV5-1|TRBJ2-3
TGCGCCAGCAGCTTGGATCCCCCCTTGGCAGGCACAGATACGCAGTATTTT
CASSLDPPLAGTDTQYF